A single sample gave rise to the 21 T cell receptor beta chains below, sequenced in a study of blood T cell repertoires in COVID-19. Assay: immunoSEQ multiplex PCR; the TCRdb copy retains only in-frame clones and omits some. The sample has 150,000 or so clones; 88% are singletons. The sample was PBMCs or T cells enriched from blood (not recorded which). These receptors were taken from a woman between 50 and 59 years old who had recovered from COVID-19.

The V gene is TRBV29-1, the J gene TRBJ1-2, with 8 bases identical to TRBD1. Looked up from germline, CDR1 is SQVTM and CDR2 is ANQGSEA. There are 15 residues in the CDR3. With V trimmed by 4 bases and J by 4 bases, 11 bases remained unmatched. CDR3 amino acids: CSVVDRGAPFYGYTF. The CDR3, as DNA: TGCAGCGTTGTTGACAGGGGCGCGCCATTCTATGGCTACACCTTC. Using reference TRBV29-1 and TRBJ1-2 for the parts outside the CDR3, the full variable domain is SAVISQKPSRDICQRGTSLTIQCQVDSQVTMMFWYRQQPGQSLTLIATANQGSEATYESGFVIDKFPISRPNLTFSTLTVSNMSPEDSSIYLCSVVDRGAPFYGYTFGSGTRLTVV.

The chain is built from TRBV12-3 or TRBV12-4 and TRBJ1-1, with D unresolved. The V end was cut by 4 bases, the J end by 1 base, with 7 bases between. The CDR3 spans 13 residues. The CDR3 coding sequence is TGTGCCAGCAGTTCGACATCGAACACTGAAGCTTTCTTT. It codes for CASSSTSNTEAFF.

The chain recombines TRBV11-2 with TRBJ2-7; perhaps TRBD1 as D (5 bases). V lost 6 bases and J lost 2, with 11 bases in between. The CDR3 sequence is 13 residues long. Looked up from germline, CDR1 is SGHAT and CDR2 is FQNNGV. This CDR3 is CASSIGAPYEQYF. In DNA, the CDR3 is TGTGCCAGCAGTATAGGGGCCCCCTACGAGCAGTACTTC.

The rearrangement joins TRBV19 to TRBJ1-3, with 8 bases fitting TRBD1. After removal of 7 bases from V and 0 bases from J, the junction contained 2 bases not matched to a gene. CDR1 and CDR2 (germline): LNHDA, SQIVND (reference sequence). The CDR3 totals 14 residues. The CDR3 sequence is CASTDRGSGNTIYF. CDR3 in DNA: TGTGCCAGTACCGACAGGGGCTCTGGAAACACCATATATTTT.

The rearrangement links TRBV14 to TRBJ1-1; 9 bases are shared with TRBD1. V trimming: 6 bases; J trimming: 1 base; junction bases outside the gene matches: 15. Germline loops: CDR1 SGHDN, CDR2 FVKESK. The CDR3 is 18 residues long. The CDR3 is CASRQFPGQGTGNTEAFF. The CDR3 coding sequence is TGTGCCAGCAGACAATTTCCGGGACAGGGCACGGGGAACACTGAAGCTTTCTTT.

This chain connects TRBV7-8 to TRBJ2-5; 10 nucleotides agree with TRBD1. CDR1 and CDR2 (germline): SGHVS, FQNEAQ. The trim removed 1 base at V and 5 bases at J, leaving 1 base unmatched. The CDR3 has 14 residues. CDR3 in amino acids: CASSLGTGGETQYF. For the CDR3, the DNA is TGTGCCAGCAGCTTAGGGACAGGGGGGGAGACCCAGTACTTC.

The rearrangement links TRBV19 to TRBJ2-3; unclear D gene. CDR3 size: 12 residues. CDR1 and CDR2 (germline): LNHDA, SQIVND (reference sequence). The V and J ends lost 4 bases and 2 bases respectively, with 4 bases between them. CDR3: CASSKLTDTQYF. CDR3 bases: TGTGCCAGTAGTAAACTCACAGATACGCAGTATTTT. The variable domain in full, completed from reference TRBV19 and TRBJ2-3, reads DGGITQSPKYLFRKEGQNVTLSCEQNLNHDAMYWYRQDPGQGLRLIYYSQIVNDFQKGDIAEGYSVSREKKESFPLTVTSAQKNPTAFYLCASSKLTDTQYFGPGTRLTVL.

The chain employs TRBV4-2 and TRBJ2-7, with a weak D call TRBD2 (6 bases). Germline-derived CDR1 and CDR2 are LGHNA and YNFKEQ. Trimming stripped 1 base from V and 1 base from J, with 14 bases between. This CDR3 has 16 residues. CDR3 protein: CASSQAQGAGSYEQYF. CDR3 sequence (DNA): TGTGCCAGCAGCCAAGCCCAAGGGGCGGGATCCTACGAGCAGTACTTC.

This chain links TRBV11-2 with TRBJ1-1; D not certain. There are 14 residues in the CDR3. The V gene's germline CDR1 is SGHAT and CDR2 FQNNGV. Trimming pared 6 bases from V and 4 bases from J, leaving 15 bases between. The DNA for the CDR3 is TGTGCCAGCAGTTCTAGTGGCCTGCGCACTGAAGCTTTCTTT. Its translation is CASSSSGLRTEAFF.

This chain links TRBV3-1 (or the pseudogene TRBV3-2) with TRBJ2-7; 13 bases are a match to TRBD2. The CDR3 covers 16 residues. Germline-derived CDR1 and CDR2 are LGHDT and YNNKEL (reference sequence). V shed 4 bases, J shed 7 bases, and the junction held 10 bases outside the gene matches. The CDR3 sequence is CASSLTTSGGLWEQYF. For the CDR3, the DNA is TGTGCCAGCAGCCTTACGACTAGCGGGGGGTTATGGGAGCAGTACTTC.

CDR3 sequence reads: CATRGGQGYNSPLHF. In DNA, the CDR3 is TGTGCCACAAGGGGGGGACAGGGCTATAATTCACCCCTCCACTTT. This rearrangement joins TRBV2 to TRBJ1-6; TRBD1 aligns across 9 bases. Germline V gene sequence: CDR1 SNHLY, CDR2 FYNNEI. V dropped 10 bases and J dropped 3; count of bases not matched to a gene: 7. This CDR3 has 15 amino acids.

V is TRBV12-3 or TRBV12-4 and J is TRBJ2-5; TRBD1 might be the D (7 bases). With 6 bases removed from V and 5 bases from J, the gap between germline ends came to 13 bases. There are 13 residues in the CDR3. In DNA form, the CDR3 reads TGTGCCAGCAGGGACCCAGGGGGGGAGACCCAGTACTTC. Translated: CASRDPGGETQYF.

The chain uses TRBV6-1 and TRBJ2-7, with TRBD2 matching over 8 bases. CDR3 length: 15 amino acids. The junction had 8 bases not matched to a gene; V was cut back by 3 bases and J by 4 bases. Germline CDR1 MNHNS, CDR2 SASEGT. The CDR3 nucleotides are TGTGCCAGCAGTGAGGTCCGGGGGGGCAATTACGAGCAGTACTTC. Amino acid sequence: CASSEVRGGNYEQYF.

V gene TRBV3-1 (or the pseudogene TRBV3-2) combines with J gene TRBJ1-3; D remains ambiguous. CDR1 LGHDT and CDR2 YNNKEL come from the germline V gene (reference sequence). The CDR3 contains 15 residues. V was clipped by 4 bases and J by 4 bases, with 14 bases between them. The CDR3 spells CASSLISGGGNTIYF. Written as DNA, the CDR3 is TGTGCCAGCAGCCTGATCTCTGGTGGCGGAAACACCATATATTTT.

This chain uses TRBV5-1 with TRBJ1-2, with 7 bases aligning to TRBD1. The CDR3 totals 13 residues. Germline trimming cut 2 bases from V and 3 bases from J; bases unmatched to any gene: 1. Looked up from germline, CDR1 is SGHRS and CDR2 is YFSETQ. The CDR3 reads CASSFTGDYGYTF. The CDR3 DNA reads as TGCGCCAGCAGCTTCACAGGGGACTATGGCTACACCTTC. The variable domain in full, with the rest retrieved from reference TRBV5-1 and TRBJ1-2, is KAGVTQTPRYLIKTRGQQVTLSCSPISGHRSVSWYQQTPGQGLQFLFEYFSETQRNKGNFPGRFSGRQFSNSRSEMNVSTLELGDSALYLCASSFTGDYGYTFGSGTRLTVV.

The chain links TRBV5-6 to TRBJ2-3, with TRBD2 matching 7 bases. CDR1 and CDR2 from the germline V gene are SGHDT and YYEEEE. Trimming cost V 0 bases and J 0 bases; bases outside gene matches: 1. The length of the CDR3 is 15 residues. The chain's CDR3 is CASSLGGGSTDTQYF. CDR3 DNA: TGTGCCAGCAGCTTGGGCGGGGGTAGCACAGATACGCAGTATTTT.

With regard to this clone: A junction end diverges from the germline sequence, so it may reflect a read error. The rearrangement joins TRBV14 to TRBJ2-1; D ambiguous. The germline V gene encodes CDR1 SGHDN and CDR2 FVKESK. This CDR3 has 12 amino acids. The CDR3 protein is CASSQESPSKLF. DNA for the CDR3: TGTGCCAGCAGCCAAGAAAGTCCCTCAAAGCTCTTC.

The count of this clone is one. V usage is TRBV6-5 and J usage is TRBJ2-5; D remains ambiguous. CDR1 and CDR2 from the germline V gene are MNHEY and SVGAGI. The CDR3 contains 15 residues. V lost 8 bases and J lost 2, with 18 bases in between. Here the CDR3 DNA reads TGTGCCAGCTCTCCCACTGTGTACAGACAAGAGACCCAGTACTTC. Its protein product is CASSPTVYRQETQYF.

This clone was counted once. This chain joins TRBV24-1 and TRBJ2-7, with TRBD1 matching over 7 bases. The CDR3 loop spans 17 amino acids. Germline V lookup: CDR1 KGHDR, CDR2 SFDVKD. J lost 6 bases, V lost 4 bases, and 17 bases had no gene match. The CDR3 bases are TGTGCCACCAGTGACCGAGGGGACAGTGGAGTAGTAGGCGAGCAGTACTTC. Translation: CATSDRGDSGVVGEQYF.

V and J are TRBV5-1 and TRBJ2-7, with 7 bases aligning to TRBD1. CDR1 SGHRS and CDR2 YFSETQ come from the germline V gene. V gave up 4 bases and J gave up 7 bases; unmatched junction bases: 11. The CDR3 length is 14 residues. The CDR3: CASSERTGWLEQYF. The DNA of the CDR3 is TGCGCCAGCAGCGAGAGGACAGGTTGGCTGGAGCAGTACTTC.

This rearrangement joins TRBV3-1 (or the pseudogene TRBV3-2) to TRBJ2-2; 8 positions agree with TRBD1. Germline V gene data show CDR1 as LGHDT and CDR2 as YNNKEL (reference sequence). CDR3 size: 15 residues. Losses at the gene ends were 4 bases for V and 8 bases for J; bases not matched to a gene: 9. CDR3 residues: CASSPLTGEEGELFF. In DNA, the CDR3 is TGTGCCAGCAGCCCCCTGACAGGGGAGGAGGGGGAGCTGTTTTTT.